A selection of T cell receptor beta chains follows, all from one sample in a study of post-analysis software for immune sequencing data. MiXCR, applied by TCRdb to the PCR reads, yields one record per CDR3 protein. The repertoire consists of fewer than 550,000 distinct CDR3 sequences, with around 34% occurring once and the leading ten covering 4.5% to 7.5%. Sequencing was performed on blood. The origin of the receptors is a girl younger than 18 with multiple sclerosis. CDR3s include the opening cysteine and the closing phenylalanine or tryptophan. Each record gives: CDR3 protein, V gene, J gene.

CSVETAESTYEQYF	TRBV29-1	TRBJ2-7
CASSHQTLGESYEQYF	TRBV6-5	TRBJ2-7
CASRGAWDQETQYF	TRBV27	TRBJ2-5
CASSSGGSGYTF	TRBV11-2	TRBJ1-2
CSVEGTADYEQYF	TRBV29-1	TRBJ2-7
CSVTTGTGDNEQFF	TRBV29-1	TRBJ2-1
CASSQVIQETQYF	TRBV3-1	TRBJ2-5
CASSSPKQGDGGYTF	TRBV7-9	TRBJ1-2
CASSYHTNTEAFF	TRBV11-2	TRBJ1-1
CAGNGDSYEQYF	TRBV5-1	TRBJ2-7
CASSLAGIPPKAFF	TRBV7-9	TRBJ1-1
CASSSWDRREKLFF	TRBV18	TRBJ1-4
CASSEQDPDTQYF	TRBV6-1	TRBJ2-3